The 12 T cell receptor beta chains presented below share a single source sample, sequenced in a study of CD8 T cells in ankylosing spondylitis. In TCRdb, the 5' RACE reads were re-called with MiXCR into one record per CDR3 protein. The sample holds 200,000 or so distinct CDR3 sequences, roughly 18% seen once. The sequenced sample consisted of blood, either unsorted or a sorted T cell fraction (not recorded which). These receptors all stem from a male donor aged 10 to 30 with ankylosing spondylitis or in good health (not recorded which).

This clonotype has a count of ten or more. The germline gene is not matched at one end of the junction; a read error may be the cause. This chain connects TRBV6-1 to TRBJ1-6; D unclear. This CDR3 contains 13 residues. Germline CDR1 reads MNHNS; CDR2 reads SASEGT. CDR3 sequence reads: CPSSGGPNSPLHF. In DNA form, the CDR3 reads TGTCCCAGCAGTGGAGGGCCTAATTCACCCCTCCACTTT.

This clonotype was observed many times. The chain couples TRBV12-3 or TRBV12-4 to TRBJ2-1; no definite D call. Trimming pared 1 base from V and 2 bases from J, leaving 12 bases between. The CDR3 is made up of 16 amino acids. In DNA, the CDR3 is TGTGCCAGCAGTTTAGTTTCTCCGGCCCCCTACAATGAGCAGTTCTTC. Protein sequence: CASSLVSPAPYNEQFF.

This clonotype was counted at least ten times. This chain uses TRBV9 with TRBJ2-7; tentatively, D is TRBD1 (6 bases). The CDR3 totals 15 residues. Between the trimmed V and J ends, which lost 1 base and 1 base, there was a span of 12 bases. Germline lookup yields CDR1 SGDLS and CDR2 YYNGEE. The DNA for the CDR3 is TGTGCCAGCAGCGTAAGTGGGACACCATCCTACGAGCAGTACTTC. This codes for CASSVSGTPSYEQYF.

This clonotype was counted ten times or more. The CDR3 sequence is CASSRTVYEQYV. Here the CDR3 DNA reads TGTGCCAGCAGCCGGACAGTATACGAGCAGTACGTC. J is TRBJ2-7 and V is TRBV11-2; D is possibly TRBD1 (6 bases). Trimming cost V 5 bases and J 4 bases, with 9 bases left between them. Germline V lookup: CDR1 SGHAT, CDR2 FQNNGV. The CDR3 has 12 residues.

This clonotype was picked up many times. The rearrangement joins TRBV12-3 or TRBV12-4 to TRBJ2-1, with TRBD2 matching 13 bases. CDR3 length: 16 amino acids. V trimming: 6 bases; J trimming: 9 bases; junction bases outside the gene matches: 11. The CDR3 loop reads CASSFGRGLAGVEQFF. The CDR3 coding sequence is TGTGCCAGCAGCTTCGGTCGCGGACTAGCGGGAGTTGAGCAGTTCTTC.

This clonotype was observed many times. This chain links TRBV29-1 with TRBJ1-1; D call uncertain. The CDR3 is made up of 11 amino acids. CDR1 and CDR2 (germline): SQVTM, ANQGSEA. DNA for the CDR3: TGCGCCGTTAGGGTCAACACTGAAGCTTTCTTT. It is translated as CAVRVNTEAFF. The full variable domain, rest sourced from reference TRBV29-1 and TRBJ1-1, is SAVISQKPSRDICQRGTSLTIQCQVDSQVTMMFWYRQQPGQSLTLIATANQGSEATYESGFVIDKFPISRPNLTFSTLTVSNMSPEDSSIYLCAVRVNTEAFFGQGTRLTVV.

This clonotype was detected ten times or more. The CDR3 loop reads CSAGTATNTGELFF. The DNA of the CDR3 is TGCAGCGCCGGGACGGCCACGAACACCGGGGAGCTGTTTTTT. This chain uses TRBV29-1 with TRBJ2-2, with D perhaps being TRBD1 or TRBD2 (5 bases each). V was cut by 7 bases and J by 0 bases, with 12 bases left in between. The CDR3 spans 14 residues. Germline V gives CDR1 SQVTM, CDR2 ANQGSEA.

The table lists this clonotype with many counts. In DNA form, the CDR3 reads TGCAGTGCTAGAAGGGTGCTACACCTCACTGAAGCTTTCTTT. Amino acids: CSARRVLHLTEAFF. The chain has TRBV20-1 and TRBJ1-1; D unresolved. V lost 2 bases and J 4 bases, leaving 14 bases between the germline ends. In germline, CDR1 is DFQATT, CDR2 SNEGSKA (reference sequence). This CDR3 region has 14 residues.

This chain links TRBV19 with TRBJ2-5; D perhaps matches TRBD2 (6 bases). Between the trimmed V and J ends, which lost 5 bases and 2 bases, there was a span of 18 bases. Germline CDR1 LNHDA, CDR2 SQIVND (reference sequence). This CDR3 is 16 amino acids long. CDR3 nucleotides: TGTGCCAGTAGTCCCACCAAGGAGGGACCACAAGAGACCCAGTACTTC. It translates to CASSPTKEGPQETQYF. Full variable domain (outside the CDR3, taken from reference TRBV19 and TRBJ2-5): DGGITQSPKYLFRKEGQNVTLSCEQNLNHDAMYWYRQDPGQGLRLIYYSQIVNDFQKGDIAEGYSVSREKKESFPLTVTSAQKNPTAFYLCASSPTKEGPQETQYFGPGTRLLVL.

This clonotype came up many times. The chain recombines TRBV18 with TRBJ2-3; D unresolved. This CDR3 spans 16 amino acids. Trimming removed 1 base at V and 2 bases at J, with 13 bases between. Looked up from germline, CDR1 is KGHSH and CDR2 is LQKENI. CDR3 in DNA: TGTGCCAGCTCACCACGGCTCAGGAGCTCCACAGATACGCAGTATTTT. Translation: CASSPRLRSSTDTQYF.

This sequence joins TRBV6-6 and TRBJ2-7; 7 positions match TRBD1. Per germline, CDR1 MNHNY and CDR2 SVGAGI (reference sequence). The CDR3 totals 12 residues. V shed 10 bases, J shed 3 bases, and the junction held 6 bases outside the gene matches. The CDR3 coding sequence is TGTGCCACTGCGGACAGGTACTACGAGCAGTACGTC. This translates into CATADRYYEQYV.

V is TRBV5-1 and J is TRBJ2-1; 7 nucleotides match TRBD1. Per germline, CDR1 SGHRS and CDR2 YFSETQ. With 2 bases clipped from V and 8 bases from J, the junction kept 4 bases outside the gene matches. This CDR3 has 13 amino acids. The CDR3 loop is CASSLDRVDEQFF. CDR3 bases: TGCGCCAGCAGCTTAGACAGGGTTGATGAGCAGTTCTTC. The whole variable domain, filled in from reference TRBV5-1 and TRBJ2-1, reads KAGVTQTPRYLIKTRGQQVTLSCSPISGHRSVSWYQQTPGQGLQFLFEYFSETQRNKGNFPGRFSGRQFSNSRSEMNVSTLELGDSALYLCASSLDRVDEQFFGPGTRLTVL.